Shown below are 19 T cell receptor beta chains from a single sample sequenced in a study of CXCR3-negative and CXCR3-positive naive CD8 T cells. Each TRB cDNA library was prepared by 5' RACE (with UMI labels). Using the 5' RACE reads, TCRdb records one entry per CDR3 protein without DNA. The sample spans some 8,200 distinct CDR3 sequences; the ten largest clones claim approximately 2%. Sequencing was carried out using naive CXCR3- CD8+ T cells from blood. Sample subset: CD45RO-CCR7+CD27+CD95- naive CD8+ T cells lacking CXCR3 (TNR3-). The origin of the receptors is a human donor in good health. Some clones in this sample may be carry-over from other donors' samples.

This chain joins TRBV12-3 or TRBV12-4 and TRBJ2-3; no DNA is available, so the TRBD2 call from TCRdb remains unchecked. The length of the CDR3 is 15 residues. The CDR3 protein is CASSPLAGVADTQYF.

The chain uses TRBV29-1 and TRBJ1-1. Germline V gives CDR1 SQVTM, CDR2 ANQGSEA. The CDR3 extends over 13 amino acids. The CDR3 region is CSVEGLLNHEAFF.

This chain connects TRBV7-2 to TRBJ2-4; TCRdb's D gene call, TRBD1, goes unchecked for lack of DNA. Germline-derived CDR1 and CDR2 are SGHTA and FQGNSA. The CDR3 runs 16 residues. This chain's CDR3 is CASSLERGTAKNIQYF.

This clonotype is classed as medium-sized (0.01 to 0.1%) by frequency. The chain combines TRBV5-1 with TRBJ2-1; TCRdb lists TRBD2, though no DNA is available to test this call. There are 16 residues in the CDR3. Per the germline V gene, CDR1 is SGHRS and CDR2 is YFSETQ. The CDR3 region is CASSYPTSGRSYEQFF.

Its frequency marks this clonotype as medium-sized. The CDR3 region is CASSDYRGPLTEAFF. This rearrangement joins TRBV2 to TRBJ1-1; the D call of TRBD1 rests on TCRdb alone, since no DNA is present to check it. This CDR3 has 15 residues. Germline assignment: CDR1 SNHLY and CDR2 FYNNEI. The full variable domain, in which reference TRBV2 and TRBJ1-1 provide the parts outside the CDR3, is EPEVTQTPSHQVTQMGQEVILRCVPISNHLYFYWYRQILGQKVEFLVSFYNNEISEKSEIFDDQFSVERPDGSNFTLKIRSTKLEDSAMYFCASSDYRGPLTEAFFGQGTRLTVV.

This clonotype is labeled medium-sized based on frequency. The V and J genes are TRBV7-9 and TRBJ2-1; without DNA, the TCRdb call of TRBD1 cannot be checked. This CDR3 spans 14 amino acids. Germline V gives CDR1 SEHNR, CDR2 FQNEAQ (reference sequence). CDR3 sequence: CASSSGQGAGEQFF.

V usage is TRBV25-1 and J usage is TRBJ2-7; checking the TCRdb D call of TRBD2 is not possible without DNA. CDR3 size: 14 residues. Looked up from germline, CDR1 is MGHDK and CDR2 is SYGVNS. The CDR3 loop reads CASSEYIREERQYF.

The J gene is TRBJ1-5, the V gene TRBV19. This CDR3 has 13 amino acids. Germline assignment: CDR1 LNHDA and CDR2 SQIVND (reference sequence). Here the CDR3 reads CASSIDWDQPQHF.

This chain uses TRBV29-1 with TRBJ2-7; TCRdb's D call, TRBD2, is unchecked because there is no DNA. The CDR3 length is 15 residues. Germline CDR1 reads SQVTM; CDR2 reads ANQGSEA. CDR3 region: CSVDYGAGTYYEQYF.

This chain uses TRBV29-1 with TRBJ2-1; TCRdb reports TRBD1, a call that lacks DNA to check it against. This CDR3 has 13 residues. The germline gives CDR1 SQVTM, CDR2 ANQGSEA. The CDR3 reads CSVEGQGRNEQFF.

V gene TRBV7-9 combines with J gene TRBJ1-1; TCRdb's D gene call, TRBD1, goes unchecked for lack of DNA. The CDR3 is 13 amino acids. Germline V lookup: CDR1 SEHNR, CDR2 FQNEAQ (reference sequence). The CDR3 sequence: CASSPDRDTEAFF.

CDR3 sequence reads: CASSLVGGPYNEQFF. The chain joins TRBV5-1 to TRBJ2-1; without DNA, the TCRdb call of TRBD2 cannot be checked. Germline assignment: CDR1 SGHRS and CDR2 YFSETQ. The CDR3 loop spans 15 amino acids.

The V and J genes are TRBV4-1 and TRBJ2-3; the TCRdb D gene call, TRBD1, has no DNA to confirm it. The CDR3 contains 13 residues. Germline V gene sequence: CDR1 MGHRA, CDR2 YSYEKL. This chain's CDR3 is CASSQSGRDTQYF.

The V gene is TRBV12-3 or TRBV12-4, the J gene TRBJ2-1; the TRBD1 assignment by TCRdb is unverifiable without DNA. This CDR3 spans 16 amino acids. The CDR3: CASSFSGQDFYNEQFF.

Its frequency marks this clonotype as medium-sized. The V and J genes are TRBV19 and TRBJ1-2; with no DNA, the TCRdb D assignment of TRBD1 cannot be verified. From germline, CDR1 is LNHDA and CDR2 SQIVND (reference sequence). There are 16 residues in the CDR3. The CDR3 reads CASSMGRVGVDYGYTF.

This clonotype ranks as medium-sized in terms of frequency. The chain links TRBV28 to TRBJ2-7; without DNA, the TCRdb call of TRBD1 cannot be checked. In germline, CDR1 is MDHEN, CDR2 SYDVKM. This CDR3 contains 15 residues. CDR3 amino acids: CASSLITGRGYEQYF.

CDR3 protein: CASSLQGNSGNTIYF. The chain combines TRBV28 with TRBJ1-3; TCRdb's D gene call, TRBD1, goes unchecked for lack of DNA. The CDR3 loop spans 15 amino acids. CDR1 and CDR2 from the germline V gene are MDHEN and SYDVKM.

This rearrangement joins TRBV5-1 to TRBJ1-1; no DNA is available, so the TRBD1 call from TCRdb remains unchecked. This CDR3 has 18 amino acids. CDR1 and CDR2 from the germline V gene are SGHRS and YFSETQ. This CDR3 reads CASSLEEMDSEKDTEAFF.

The chain recombines TRBV21-1 with TRBJ2-1; no DNA is available, so the TRBD1 call from TCRdb remains unchecked. TRBV21-1 is assigned pseudogene status. The CDR3 consists of 17 residues. The CDR3 loop is CASSRLPGQGALNEQFF.